A selection of T cell receptor beta chains follows, all from one sample in a study of PD-1 blockade in mismatch repair-deficient tumors. Produced via immunoSEQ multiplex PCR; TCRdb's table is partial and in-frame only. The sample carries 15,000 to 25,000 clones, more than 65% recorded once. This specimen consisted of PBMCs, obtained 52 weeks after starting pembrolizumab. These receptors all come from an adult with mismatch repair-deficient cancer. The CDR3 runs from the conserved cysteine through the conserved F or W. Each record gives: clone size, V gene, D gene, J gene, CDR3 protein, CDR3 DNA. A D gene is named only where the DNA matches it firmly. For some rows the clone size is stated as once, few or many, or as a class when expanded; others skip it.

NA	TRBV30	NA	TRBJ2-1	CAWTPRVGGGEQFF	TGTGCCTGGACCCCCAGGGTCGGGGGAGGTGAGCAGTTCTTC
few	TRBV2	TRBD2	TRBJ2-7	CASRNPGLANEQYF	TGTGCCAGCAGAAACCCGGGACTAGCCAACGAGCAGTACTTC
NA	TRBV5-1	TRBD1	TRBJ1-3	CASSPGQGANTIYF	TGCGCCAGCAGCCCTGGACAGGGGGCAAACACCATATATTTT
NA	TRBV5-4	TRBD1	TRBJ1-2	CASSRQGENYGYTF	TGTGCCAGCAGCAGGCAGGGGGAAAACTATGGCTACACCTTC
NA	TRBV4-1	TRBD2	TRBJ2-5	CASSQERKREGRETQYF	TGCGCCAGCAGCCAAGAGAGGAAGCGGGAGGGCCGGGAGACCCAGTACTTC
NA	TRBV11-1	NA	TRBJ2-7	CASSPRQWQVEQYF	TGTGCCAGCAGCCCCCGACAGTGGCAAGTCGAGCAGTACTTC
NA	TRBV5-1	NA	TRBJ2-3	CASSLVVEDTQYF	TGCGCCAGCAGCTTGGTTGTGGAGGATACGCAGTATTTT
NA	TRBV7-3	NA	TRBJ2-1	CASSFNNEQFF	TGTGCCAGCAGCTTTAACAATGAGCAGTTCTTC
NA	TRBV4-1	TRBD1	TRBJ2-5	CASSRQTTGEFETQYF	TGCGCCAGCAGCCGACAAACGACAGGGGAGTTTGAGACCCAGTACTTC
NA	TRBV19	NA	TRBJ2-1	CATRRGGEQFF	TGTGCCACCCGAAGGGGGGGCGAGCAGTTCTTC
NA	TRBV7-9	TRBD2	TRBJ2-1	CASSQSGGTNEQFF	TGTGCCAGCAGCCAAAGCGGGGGCACCAATGAGCAGTTCTTC
NA	TRBV15	NA	TRBJ2-5	CATSRGRGDLIMETQYF	TGTGCCACCAGCAGAGGCCGGGGAGATTTGATAATGGAGACCCAGTACTTC
NA	TRBV5-1	TRBD1	TRBJ2-2	CASSGGTGIYTGELFF	TGCGCCAGCAGCGGAGGGACAGGGATTTACACCGGGGAGCTGTTTTTT
NA	TRBV21-1	NA	TRBJ1-5	CASRKGQLDSNQPQHF	TGTGCCAGCCGCAAGGGACAGTTAGATAGCAATCAGCCCCAGCATTTT
once	TRBV9	NA	TRBJ2-5	CASSVDGGGGKRETQYF	TGTGCCAGCAGCGTAGATGGAGGGGGAGGGAAGCGAGAGACCCAGTACTTC
NA	TRBV27	NA	TRBJ1-1	CASSLTAGLTEAFF	TGTGCCAGCAGTTTAACGGCAGGGCTCACTGAAGCTTTCTTT
NA	TRBV29-1	NA	TRBJ2-3	CSVEQGSTDTQYF	TGCAGCGTTGAACAGGGAAGCACAGATACGCAGTATTTT
NA	TRBV27	NA	TRBJ1-1	CASSLQKNTEAFF	TGTGCCAGCAGTTTGCAGAAGAACACTGAAGCTTTCTTT
NA	TRBV7-8	TRBD2	TRBJ2-5	CASNGGRGETQYF	TGTGCCAGCAACGGGGGGAGGGGAGAGACCCAGTACTTC
NA	TRBV9	NA	TRBJ2-1	CASSVAPGAYNEQFF	TGTGCCAGCAGCGTAGCCCCAGGTGCCTACAATGAGCAGTTCTTC
NA	TRBV18	TRBD1	TRBJ1-1	CASSPHPPTGYTEAFF	TGTGCCAGCTCACCACATCCCCCGACAGGGTACACTGAAGCTTTCTTT
NA	TRBV27	TRBD2	TRBJ2-1	CAGRSSGKVPEQFF	TGTGCCGGCAGAAGTAGCGGGAAAGTTCCTGAGCAGTTCTTC
NA	TRBV2	NA	TRBJ2-7	CASSYPGDEQYF	TGTGCCAGCAGCTACCCGGGGGACGAGCAGTACTTC
NA	TRBV5-1	NA	TRBJ2-5	CASSGATSGETQYF	TGCGCCAGCAGCGGGGCGACGAGCGGGGAGACCCAGTACTTC
NA	TRBV5-1	NA	TRBJ1-1	CASSYNDRSGQAFF	TGCGCCAGCAGTTACAACGACAGGTCTGGGCAGGCTTTCTTT
NA	TRBV27	NA	TRBJ2-6	CASRQIGANVLTF	TGTGCCAGCAGACAGATAGGGGCCAACGTCCTGACTTTC
NA	TRBV5-1	NA	TRBJ1-1	CASSLLTGNTEAFF	TGCGCCAGCAGCCTGCTGACAGGGAACACTGAAGCTTTCTTT
few	TRBV27	NA	TRBJ1-2	CASSLLGAGGYTF	TGTGCCAGCAGTTTGCTGGGGGCGGGTGGCTACACCTTC
NA	TRBV5-1	NA	TRBJ2-5	CASSLQGPKEETQYF	TGCGCCAGCAGCTTGCAGGGGCCGAAAGAAGAGACCCAGTACTTC
once	TRBV27	TRBD2	TRBJ2-3	CATRGLAGGDSDTQYF	TGTGCCACTCGCGGACTAGCGGGAGGGGATTCAGATACGCAGTATTTT
NA	TRBV6-1	NA	TRBJ2-3	CAIENRVGWDTQYF	TGTGCCATCGAAAACAGGGTTGGGTGGGATACGCAGTATTTT
NA	TRBV5-1	NA	TRBJ1-4	CASSAVGGTNEKLFF	TGCGCCAGCAGCGCCGTGGGAGGGACTAATGAAAAACTGTTTTTT
once	TRBV5-1	NA	TRBJ1-5	CASSLGDTDTNQPQHF	TGCGCCAGCAGCTTGGGGGACACCGATACCAATCAGCCCCAGCATTTT
NA	TRBV5-5	NA	TRBJ1-3	CASSLQGGYTIYF	TGTGCCAGCAGCTTACAGGGTGGATACACCATATATTTT
NA	TRBV2	NA	TRBJ1-3	CATLGPDSSGNTIYF	TGTGCCACCCTAGGGCCTGACAGCTCTGGAAACACCATATATTTT
NA	TRBV7-3	NA	TRBJ2-2	CASSLSVPGELFF	TGTGCCAGCAGCTTATCCGTCCCCGGGGAGCTGTTTTTT
NA	TRBV5-4	TRBD1	TRBJ2-5	CASRDARGYQETQYF	TGTGCCAGCAGGGACGCCAGGGGGTACCAAGAGACCCAGTACTTC
NA	TRBV6-6	TRBD2	TRBJ2-1	CASSRPGTRVEQFF	TGTGCCAGCAGCCGCCCCGGGACTAGGGTTGAGCAGTTCTTC
once	TRBV28	TRBD1	TRBJ2-5	CASSSSGTGSETQYF	TGTGCCAGCAGTTCGTCCGGGACAGGCTCGGAGACCCAGTACTTC
NA	TRBV18	TRBD1	TRBJ2-5	CASSPRQGQETQYF	TGTGCCAGCTCACCGCGACAGGGGCAAGAGACCCAGTACTTC
once	TRBV7-2	NA	TRBJ2-3	CASSLDREDTQYF	TGTGCCAGCAGCTTAGACAGGGAGGATACGCAGTATTTT
NA	TRBV28	NA	TRBJ2-7	CASSLLRREQYF	TGTGCCAGCAGTTTACTACGCCGCGAGCAGTACTTC
NA	TRBV25-1	TRBD1	TRBJ1-1	CASSQTGSGTEAFF	TGTGCCAGCTCACAGACAGGGTCGGGAACTGAAGCTTTCTTT
NA	TRBV30	NA	TRBJ1-2	CAWSATTRSGGYTF	TGTGCCTGGAGTGCGACAACACGGAGCGGCGGCTACACCTTC
NA	TRBV9	NA	TRBJ1-1	CASCGGANTEAFF	TGTGCCAGCTGCGGCGGGGCAAACACTGAAGCTTTCTTT
NA	TRBV5-1	NA	TRBJ2-2	CASSSGQGELFF	TGCGCCAGCAGCTCCGGACAGGGGGAGCTGTTTTTT